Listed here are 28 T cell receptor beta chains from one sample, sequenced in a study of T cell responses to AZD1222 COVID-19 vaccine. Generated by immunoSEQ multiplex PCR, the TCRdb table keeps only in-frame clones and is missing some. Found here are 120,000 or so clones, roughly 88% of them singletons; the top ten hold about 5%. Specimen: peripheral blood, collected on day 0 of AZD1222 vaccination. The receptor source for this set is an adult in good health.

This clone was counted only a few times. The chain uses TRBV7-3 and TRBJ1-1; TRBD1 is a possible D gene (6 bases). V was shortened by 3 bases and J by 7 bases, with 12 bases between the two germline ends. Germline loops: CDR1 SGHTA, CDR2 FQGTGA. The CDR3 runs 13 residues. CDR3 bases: TGTGCCAGCAGCTTCGACAGGCAAAATGAAGCTTTCTTT. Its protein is CASSFDRQNEAFF.

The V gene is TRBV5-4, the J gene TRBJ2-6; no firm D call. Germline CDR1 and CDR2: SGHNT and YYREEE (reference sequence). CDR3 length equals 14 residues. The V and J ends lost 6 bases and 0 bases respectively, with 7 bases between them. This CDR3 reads CASKGYSGANVLTF. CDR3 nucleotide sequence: TGTGCCAGCAAAGGGTACTCTGGGGCCAACGTCCTGACTTTC.

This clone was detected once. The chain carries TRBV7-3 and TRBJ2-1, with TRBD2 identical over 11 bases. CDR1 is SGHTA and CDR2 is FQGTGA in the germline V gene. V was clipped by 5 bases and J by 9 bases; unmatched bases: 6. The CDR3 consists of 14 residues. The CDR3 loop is CASSRTSGGFEQFF. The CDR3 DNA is TGTGCCAGCAGCCGAACTAGCGGGGGTTTTGAGCAGTTCTTC. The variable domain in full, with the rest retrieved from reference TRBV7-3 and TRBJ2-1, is GAGVSQTPSNKVTEKGKYVELRCDPISGHTALYWYRQSLGQGPEFLIYFQGTGAADDSGLPNDRFFAVRPEGSVSTLKIQRTERGDSAVYLCASSRTSGGFEQFFGPGTRLTVL.

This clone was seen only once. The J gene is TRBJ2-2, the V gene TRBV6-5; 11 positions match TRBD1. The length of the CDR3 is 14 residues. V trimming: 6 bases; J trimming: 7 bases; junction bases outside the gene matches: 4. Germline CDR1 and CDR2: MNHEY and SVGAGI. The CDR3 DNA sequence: TGTGCCAGCAGGGACAGGGGGCGAGGCGGGGAGCTGTTTTTT. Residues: CASRDRGRGGELFF.

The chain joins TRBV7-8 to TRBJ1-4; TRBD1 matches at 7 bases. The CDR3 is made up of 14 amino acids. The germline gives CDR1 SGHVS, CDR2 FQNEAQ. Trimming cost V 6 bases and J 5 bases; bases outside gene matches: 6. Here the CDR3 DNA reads TGTGCCAGCAGACAGGACAGGTCAAATGAAAAACTGTTTTTT. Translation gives CASRQDRSNEKLFF.

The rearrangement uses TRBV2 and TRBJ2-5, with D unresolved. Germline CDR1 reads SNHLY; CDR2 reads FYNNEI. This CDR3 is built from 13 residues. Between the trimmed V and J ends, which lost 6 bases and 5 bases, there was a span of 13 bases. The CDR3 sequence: CASRMTYMETQYF. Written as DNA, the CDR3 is TGTGCCAGCAGGATGACCTATATGGAGACCCAGTACTTC. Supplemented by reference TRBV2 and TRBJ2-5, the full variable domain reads EPEVTQTPSHQVTQMGQEVILRCVPISNHLYFYWYRQILGQKVEFLVSFYNNEISEKSEIFDDQFSVERPDGSNFTLKIRSTKLEDSAMYFCASRMTYMETQYFGPGTRLLVL.

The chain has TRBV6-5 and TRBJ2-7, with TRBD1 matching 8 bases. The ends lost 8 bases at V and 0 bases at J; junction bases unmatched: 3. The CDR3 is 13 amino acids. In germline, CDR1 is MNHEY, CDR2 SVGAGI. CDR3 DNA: TGTGCCAGCTGGGACAGGTTCTCCTACGAGCAGTACTTC. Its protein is CASWDRFSYEQYF.

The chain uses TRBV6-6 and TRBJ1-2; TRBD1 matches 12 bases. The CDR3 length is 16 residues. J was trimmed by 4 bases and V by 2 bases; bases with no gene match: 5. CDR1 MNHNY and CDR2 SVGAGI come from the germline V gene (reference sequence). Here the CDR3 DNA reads TGTGCCAGCAGTTACCCTGGGACAGGGGGCGGCTATGGCTACACCTTC. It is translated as CASSYPGTGGGYGYTF.

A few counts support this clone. CDR3 sequence reads: CASSQGGGTGAQPQHF. CDR3 DNA sequence: TGTGCCAGCAGCCAAGGGGGAGGGACAGGGGCTCAGCCCCAGCATTTT. The rearrangement links TRBV3-1 (or the pseudogene TRBV3-2) to TRBJ1-5; 10 bases are shared with TRBD1. V was clipped by 1 base and J by 6 bases; unmatched bases: 6. This CDR3 comprises 16 residues. In germline, CDR1 is LGHDT, CDR2 YNNKEL (reference sequence).

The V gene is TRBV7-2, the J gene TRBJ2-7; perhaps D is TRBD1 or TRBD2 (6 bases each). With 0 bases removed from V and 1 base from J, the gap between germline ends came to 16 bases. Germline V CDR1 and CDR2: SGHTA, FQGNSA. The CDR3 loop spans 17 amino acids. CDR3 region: CASSLALGGVKSYEQYF. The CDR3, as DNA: TGTGCCAGCAGCTTAGCTCTGGGGGGCGTTAAATCCTACGAGCAGTACTTC.

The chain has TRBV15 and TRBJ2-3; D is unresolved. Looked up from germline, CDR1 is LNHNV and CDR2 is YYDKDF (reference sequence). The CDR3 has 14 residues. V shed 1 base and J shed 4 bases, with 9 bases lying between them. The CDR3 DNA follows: TGTGCCACCAGCAGAGTTGCGTCCGCAGATACGCAGTATTTT. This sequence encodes CATSRVASADTQYF.

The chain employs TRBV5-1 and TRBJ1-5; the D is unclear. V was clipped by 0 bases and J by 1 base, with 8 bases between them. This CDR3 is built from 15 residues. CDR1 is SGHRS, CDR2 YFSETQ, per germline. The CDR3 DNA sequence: TGCGCCAGCAGCTTGGACGGATTAAGCAATCAGCCCCAGCATTTT. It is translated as CASSLDGLSNQPQHF.

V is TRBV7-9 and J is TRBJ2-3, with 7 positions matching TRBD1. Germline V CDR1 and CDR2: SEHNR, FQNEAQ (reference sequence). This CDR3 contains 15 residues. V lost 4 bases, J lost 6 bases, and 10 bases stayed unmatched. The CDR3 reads CASSSSGTAADTQYF. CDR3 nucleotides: TGTGCCAGCAGCTCCTCCGGGACAGCAGCGGATACGCAGTATTTT.

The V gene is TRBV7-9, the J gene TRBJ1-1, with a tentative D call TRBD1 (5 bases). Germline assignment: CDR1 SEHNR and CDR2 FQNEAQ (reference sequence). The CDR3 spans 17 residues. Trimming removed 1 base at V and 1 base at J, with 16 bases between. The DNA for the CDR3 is TGTGCCAGCAGCTTAGGGGGTGTTGGGGCGAAGAACACTGAAGCTTTCTTT. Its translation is CASSLGGVGAKNTEAFF.

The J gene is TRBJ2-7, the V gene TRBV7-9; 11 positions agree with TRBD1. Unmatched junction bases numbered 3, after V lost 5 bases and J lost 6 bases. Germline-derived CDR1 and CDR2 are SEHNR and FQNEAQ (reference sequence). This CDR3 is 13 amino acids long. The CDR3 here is CASSGGTGGEQYF. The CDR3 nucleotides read TGTGCCAGCAGCGGGGGGACAGGGGGCGAGCAGTACTTC.

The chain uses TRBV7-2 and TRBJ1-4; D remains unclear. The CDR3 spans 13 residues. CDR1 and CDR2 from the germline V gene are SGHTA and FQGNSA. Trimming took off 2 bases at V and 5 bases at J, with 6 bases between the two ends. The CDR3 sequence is CASSLWANEKLFF. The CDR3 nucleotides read TGTGCCAGCAGCTTATGGGCAAATGAAAAACTGTTTTTT.

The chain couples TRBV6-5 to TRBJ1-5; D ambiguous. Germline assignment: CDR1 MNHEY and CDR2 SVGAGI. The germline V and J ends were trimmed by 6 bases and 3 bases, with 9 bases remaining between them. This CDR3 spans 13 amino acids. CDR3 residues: CASRGLINQPQHF. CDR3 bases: TGTGCCAGCAGGGGCTTGATCAATCAGCCCCAGCATTTT.

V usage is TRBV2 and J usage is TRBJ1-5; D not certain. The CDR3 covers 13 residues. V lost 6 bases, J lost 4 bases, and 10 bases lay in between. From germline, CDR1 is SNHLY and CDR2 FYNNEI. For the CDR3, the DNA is TGTGCCAGCAGGGTCGACGGGAATCAGCCCCAGCATTTT. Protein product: CASRVDGNQPQHF.

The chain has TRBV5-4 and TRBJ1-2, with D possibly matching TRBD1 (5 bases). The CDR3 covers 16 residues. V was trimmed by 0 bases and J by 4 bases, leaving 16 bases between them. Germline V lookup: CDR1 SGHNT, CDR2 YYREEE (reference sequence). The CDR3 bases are TGTGCCAGCAGCTTGGACGGGGGGGGTCGAGGCTATGGCTACACCTTC. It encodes CASSLDGGGRGYGYTF.

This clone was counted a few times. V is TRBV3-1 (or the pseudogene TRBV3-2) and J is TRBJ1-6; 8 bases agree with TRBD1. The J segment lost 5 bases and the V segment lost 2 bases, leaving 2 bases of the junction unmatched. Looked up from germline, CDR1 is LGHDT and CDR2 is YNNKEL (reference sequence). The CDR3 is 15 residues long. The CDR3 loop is CASSQTDRDNSPLHF. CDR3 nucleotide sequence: TGTGCCAGCAGCCAAACGGACAGGGATAATTCACCCCTCCACTTT.

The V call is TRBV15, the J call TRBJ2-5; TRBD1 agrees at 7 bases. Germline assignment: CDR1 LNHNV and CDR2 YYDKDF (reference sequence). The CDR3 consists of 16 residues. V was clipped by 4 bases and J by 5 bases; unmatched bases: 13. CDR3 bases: TGTGCCACCAGCACCTCTCGAGGGGGCTTTGGGGAGACCCAGTACTTC. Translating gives CATSTSRGGFGETQYF.

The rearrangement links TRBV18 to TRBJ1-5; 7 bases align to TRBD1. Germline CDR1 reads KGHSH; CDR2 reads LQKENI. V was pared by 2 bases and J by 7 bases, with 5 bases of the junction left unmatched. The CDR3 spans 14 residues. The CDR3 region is CASSPTDRDQPQHF. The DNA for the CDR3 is TGTGCCAGCTCACCAACTGACAGGGACCAGCCCCAGCATTTT.

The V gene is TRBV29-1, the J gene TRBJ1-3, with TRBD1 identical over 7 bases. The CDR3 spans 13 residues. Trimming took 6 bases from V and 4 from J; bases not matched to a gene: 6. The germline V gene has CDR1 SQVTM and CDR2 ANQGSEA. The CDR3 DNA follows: TGCAGCGTCGAACAGGGGAGAGGAAACACCATATATTTT. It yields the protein CSVEQGRGNTIYF.

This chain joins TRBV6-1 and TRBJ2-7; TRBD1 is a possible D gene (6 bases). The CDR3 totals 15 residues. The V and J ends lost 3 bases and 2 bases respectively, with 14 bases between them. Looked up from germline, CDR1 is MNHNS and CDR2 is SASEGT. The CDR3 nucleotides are TGTGCCAGCAGTGAGGTGAGGGGGAGAACCTACGAGCAGTACTTC. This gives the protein CASSEVRGRTYEQYF.

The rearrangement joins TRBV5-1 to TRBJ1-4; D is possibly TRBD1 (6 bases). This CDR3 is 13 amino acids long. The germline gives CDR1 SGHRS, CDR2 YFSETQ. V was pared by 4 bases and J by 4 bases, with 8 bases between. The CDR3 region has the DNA TGCGCCAGCAGCGGGGGCCTTAATGAAAAACTGTTTTTT. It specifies CASSGGLNEKLFF.

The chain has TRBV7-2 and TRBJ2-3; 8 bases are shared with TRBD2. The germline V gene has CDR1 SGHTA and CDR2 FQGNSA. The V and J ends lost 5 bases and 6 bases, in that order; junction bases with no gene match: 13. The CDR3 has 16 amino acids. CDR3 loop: CASSAAGAGALDTQYF. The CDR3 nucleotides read TGTGCCAGCAGCGCGGCAGGAGCGGGGGCCTTGGATACGCAGTATTTT.

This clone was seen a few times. This CDR3 reads CASARDRASYEQYF. CDR3 sequence (DNA): TGTGCCAGCGCCCGAGACAGGGCTTCCTACGAGCAGTACTTC. The rearrangement uses TRBV6-5 and TRBJ2-7, with 7 positions matching TRBD1. The CDR3 extends over 14 amino acids. Germline CDR1 and CDR2: MNHEY and SVGAGI. With 8 bases clipped from V and 1 base from J, the junction kept 8 bases outside the gene matches.

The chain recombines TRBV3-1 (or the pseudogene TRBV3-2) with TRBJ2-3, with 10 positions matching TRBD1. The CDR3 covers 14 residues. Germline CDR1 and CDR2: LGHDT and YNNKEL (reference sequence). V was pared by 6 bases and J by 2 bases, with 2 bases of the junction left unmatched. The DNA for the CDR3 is TGTGCCAGCAGGGGGACAGGGGTCACAGATACGCAGTATTTT. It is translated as CASRGTGVTDTQYF.